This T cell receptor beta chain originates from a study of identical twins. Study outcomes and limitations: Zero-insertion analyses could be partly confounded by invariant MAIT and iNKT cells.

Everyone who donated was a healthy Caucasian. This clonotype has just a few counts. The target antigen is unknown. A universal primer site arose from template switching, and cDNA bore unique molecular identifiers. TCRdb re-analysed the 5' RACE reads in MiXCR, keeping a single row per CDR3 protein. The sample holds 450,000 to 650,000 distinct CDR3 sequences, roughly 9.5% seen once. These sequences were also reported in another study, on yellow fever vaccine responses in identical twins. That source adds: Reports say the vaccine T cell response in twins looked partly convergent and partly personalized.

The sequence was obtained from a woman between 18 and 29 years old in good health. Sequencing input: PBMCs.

The CDR3 reads CASSLYWTGGWANEQFF. The CDR3 DNA reads as TGTGCCAGCAGCCTCTACTGGACAGGGGGGTGGGCCAATGAGCAGTTCTTC. This chain joins TRBV7-8 and TRBJ2-1, with 10 bases that match TRBD1. V dropped 5 bases and J dropped 6; count of bases not matched to a gene: 13. CDR3 length equals 17 residues. Per germline, CDR1 SGHVS and CDR2 FQNEAQ. Combining the CDR3 with reference TRBV7-8 and TRBJ2-1 gives the whole variable domain GAGVSQSPRYKVAKRGQDVALRCDPISGHVSLFWYQQALGQGPEFLTYFQNEAQLDKSGLPSDRFFAERPEGSVSTLKIQRTQQEDSAVYLCASSLYWTGGWANEQFFGPGTRLTVL.